This entry lists 16 T cell receptor beta chains sequenced from one sample in a study of T-cell reconstitution after alpha-beta-depleted transplantation in children. Researchers prepared the TCRbeta library using unique molecular identifiers, the study reports. TCRdb reprocessed the PCR reads with MiXCR, giving one entry per CDR3 protein. The table has about 97,000 distinct CDR3 sequences, about 6% seen once. The sequencing here drew on PBMCs, mostly from graft donor cells, taken 60 days after TCRalphabeta/CD19-depleted stem cell transplant. The receptors were gathered from a female patient between 2 and 10 years old who had a stem cell transplant for Fanconi anemia, so the T cells may come from the graft donor.

In its sample, this clonotype was seen many times. The chain carries TRBV20-1 and TRBJ2-7; D is unresolved. This CDR3 is 14 amino acids long. Germline CDR1 DFQATT, CDR2 SNEGSKA (reference sequence). Trimming shortened V by 0 bases and J by 2 bases, and 11 bases separated the two germline ends. CDR3 DNA sequence: TGCAGTGCTAGAGATCTAGGCGCCACCTACGAGCAGTACTTC. It yields the protein CSARDLGATYEQYF.

This clonotype was recorded at least ten times. The chain recombines TRBV11-2 with TRBJ2-1; 11 bases fit TRBD1. The J segment lost 2 bases and the V segment lost 1 base, leaving 4 bases of the junction unmatched. The germline CDR1 and CDR2 sequences are SGHAT and FQNNGV. The CDR3 extends over 17 amino acids. As DNA, the CDR3 is TGTGCCAGCAGCTTAGTCGCGGGACAGGGGGCCTACAATGAGCAGTTCTTC. Its protein product is CASSLVAGQGAYNEQFF.

This clonotype was seen many times. The CDR3 DNA is TGCGCCAGCAGGCGGAGTTACTACGAGCAGTACTTC. Translating it yields CASRRSYYEQYF. The J gene is TRBJ2-7, the V gene TRBV5-1; D not certain. The V and J ends lost 5 bases and 3 bases respectively, with 9 bases between them. Per the germline V gene, CDR1 is SGHRS and CDR2 is YFSETQ. This CDR3 region has 12 residues.

This clonotype was seen many times. The V gene is TRBV7-2, the J gene TRBJ2-5; TRBD2 is a possible D gene (7 bases). CDR1 and CDR2 from the germline V gene are SGHTA and FQGNSA. Trimming removed 5 bases from V and 4 bases from J, with 14 bases in between. The CDR3 spans 14 residues. CDR3 residues: CASSPGGAGETQYF. CDR3 DNA: TGTGCCAGCAGCCCTGGGGGGGCAGGAGAGACCCAGTACTTC.

This clonotype was observed at least ten times. This chain joins TRBV7-8 and TRBJ2-2; D uncertain. This CDR3 has 20 residues. Trimming removed 4 bases from V and 3 bases from J, with 27 bases in between. The germline CDR1 and CDR2 sequences are SGHVS and FQNEAQ. The CDR3 loop is CASSSQKHPYRYGDTGELFF. The CDR3, as DNA: TGTGCCAGCAGCTCCCAAAAACACCCTTATCGTTATGGCGACACCGGGGAGCTGTTTTTT.

Many counts were recorded for this clonotype. The J gene is TRBJ1-5, the V gene TRBV7-2; D is unclear. The CDR3 extends over 12 amino acids. V was clipped by 10 bases and J by 7 bases, with 14 bases between them. Germline V gives CDR1 SGHTA, CDR2 FQGNSA. The CDR3 DNA follows: TGTGCCACCACTGAGGGCGGGCAGCCCCAGCATTTT. Protein sequence: CATTEGGQPQHF.

This clonotype was detected ten times or more. This CDR3 reads CASSLSATDTQYF. The CDR3 DNA follows: TGCGCCAGCAGCTTGAGCGCCACAGATACGCAGTATTTT. The rearrangement joins TRBV5-1 to TRBJ2-3; D unresolved. CDR1 SGHRS and CDR2 YFSETQ come from the germline V gene. Trimming took off 1 base at V and 2 bases at J, with 5 bases between the two ends. The CDR3 length is 13 residues. The complete variable domain, with remaining parts taken from reference TRBV5-1 and TRBJ2-3, reads KAGVTQTPRYLIKTRGQQVTLSCSPISGHRSVSWYQQTPGQGLQFLFEYFSETQRNKGNFPGRFSGRQFSNSRSEMNVSTLELGDSALYLCASSLSATDTQYFGPGTRLTVL.

This clonotype was observed at least ten times. CDR3 in DNA: TGTGCCAGAAGTTACTCCGGGGGGGCCGGCCATGAGCAGTTCTTC. Its protein is CARSYSGGAGHEQFF. This chain connects TRBV5-3 to TRBJ2-1; TRBD2 aligns across 8 bases. TRBV5-3 is marked as an open reading frame, function uncertain. V shed 5 bases, J shed 8 bases, and the junction held 12 bases outside the gene matches. The CDR3 runs 15 residues.

The J gene is TRBJ2-2, the V gene TRBV2; D is ambiguous. From germline, CDR1 is SNHLY and CDR2 FYNNEI. This CDR3 spans 16 amino acids. The V end was cut by 6 bases, the J end by 3 bases, with 17 bases between. The CDR3 DNA is TGTGCCAGCAGCTCAAGGCTGCTCACTGACACCGGGGAGCTGTTTTTT. This translates into CASSSRLLTDTGELFF.

At least ten counts were recorded for this clonotype. This chain links TRBV5-5 with TRBJ2-3, with a tentative D call TRBD1 (6 bases). The CDR3 is 14 amino acids. The germline gives CDR1 SGHKS, CDR2 YYEKEE (reference sequence). Trimming left V 1 base short and J 1 base short, with 7 bases between. The chain's CDR3 is CASSLPGGTDTQYF. The CDR3 coding sequence is TGTGCCAGCAGCTTGCCAGGGGGCACAGATACGCAGTATTTT.

This clonotype was found many times. The chain links TRBV20-1 to TRBJ1-1, with D perhaps matching TRBD1 (6 bases). V lost 4 bases and J 1 base, leaving 13 bases between the germline ends. This CDR3 has 14 amino acids. CDR1 DFQATT and CDR2 SNEGSKA come from the germline V gene (reference sequence). CDR3 residues: CSAKMWTANTEAFF. The DNA of the CDR3 is TGCAGTGCTAAAATGTGGACAGCGAACACTGAAGCTTTCTTT.

This sequence joins TRBV5-1 and TRBJ1-5, with D unresolved. The CDR3 is made up of 14 amino acids. Deletions cut 1 base from V and 4 bases from J, with 9 bases between. Germline V gives CDR1 SGHRS, CDR2 YFSETQ. The chain's CDR3 is CASSLNSGNQPQHF. The CDR3 nucleotides read TGCGCCAGCAGCTTGAATTCGGGGAATCAGCCCCAGCATTTT.

This chain uses TRBV6-1 with TRBJ2-5; TRBD2 aligns across 9 bases. The CDR3 loop spans 15 amino acids. After removal of 10 bases from V and 2 bases from J, the junction contained 11 bases not matched to a gene. Germline V gives CDR1 MNHNS, CDR2 SASEGT. The CDR3 protein is CATRGLALSQETQYF. DNA of the CDR3: TGTGCCACCCGGGGACTAGCCCTGTCTCAAGAGACCCAGTACTTC.

At least ten counts were recorded for this clonotype. The rearrangement joins TRBV23-1 to TRBJ2-7; weak D call: TRBD1 (5 bases). TRBV23-1 belongs to the ORF category, with a function that is uncertain. The V end was cut by 7 bases, the J end by 0 bases, with 13 bases between. The CDR3 has 14 amino acids. The CDR3 loop is CASTPDTRSYEQYF. The DNA of the CDR3 is TGCGCCAGCACCCCGGACACTCGCTCCTACGAGCAGTACTTC.

This clonotype was seen ten or more times. The chain joins TRBV18 to TRBJ2-1; D not certain. This CDR3 region has 13 residues. CDR1 and CDR2 from the germline V gene are KGHSH and LQKENI. V lost 3 bases to trimming and J lost 7 bases, with 10 bases between them. In DNA form, the CDR3 reads TGTGCCAGCTCACCGCGGAGTTTAAATGAGCAGTTCTTC. Protein product: CASSPRSLNEQFF. Looking up the rest from reference TRBV18 and TRBJ2-1 gives the full variable domain: NAGVMQNPRHLVRRRGQEARLRCSPMKGHSHVYWYRQLPEEGLKFMVYLQKENIIDESGMPKERFSAEFPKEGPSILRIQQVVRGDSAAYFCASSPRSLNEQFFGPGTRLTVL.

V and J are TRBV20-1 and TRBJ1-3; D gene unclear. CDR3 length: 13 amino acids. Germline lookup yields CDR1 DFQATT and CDR2 SNEGSKA (reference sequence). V was trimmed by 6 bases and J by 0 bases, leaving 9 bases between them. CDR3 sequence: CSAEMVSGNTIYF. Here the CDR3 DNA reads TGCAGTGCGGAGATGGTCTCTGGAAACACCATATATTTT.